This T cell receptor (beta chain) was sequenced during a study of blood T cells in healthy people across ages. This clonotype was seen more than once but under ten times. CDR1 LGHNT and CDR2 FRNRAP come from the germline V gene. The CDR3 has 17 residues. Trimming took 0 bases from V and 1 from J, leaving 14 bases between them. Combining a sample-barcoded 5' primer with a J-beta primer mix, a second PCR ran for about 6 to 12 cycles. TCRdb recomputed calls from the 5' RACE reads with MiXCR, one row per CDR3 protein. The table includes some 1.1 million distinct CDR3 sequences, 35% to 40% detected once. The rearrangement uses TRBV12-5 and TRBJ2-3; D possibly matches TRBD1 or TRBD2 (6 bases each). The sequenced sample was blood. The TCR originated in a man between 18 and 35 years old in good health. DNA for the CDR3: TGTGCTAGTGGTTTGGTACTTACGGGGGCCGGCACAGATACGCAGTATTTT. This sequence encodes CASGLVLTGAGTDTQYF.